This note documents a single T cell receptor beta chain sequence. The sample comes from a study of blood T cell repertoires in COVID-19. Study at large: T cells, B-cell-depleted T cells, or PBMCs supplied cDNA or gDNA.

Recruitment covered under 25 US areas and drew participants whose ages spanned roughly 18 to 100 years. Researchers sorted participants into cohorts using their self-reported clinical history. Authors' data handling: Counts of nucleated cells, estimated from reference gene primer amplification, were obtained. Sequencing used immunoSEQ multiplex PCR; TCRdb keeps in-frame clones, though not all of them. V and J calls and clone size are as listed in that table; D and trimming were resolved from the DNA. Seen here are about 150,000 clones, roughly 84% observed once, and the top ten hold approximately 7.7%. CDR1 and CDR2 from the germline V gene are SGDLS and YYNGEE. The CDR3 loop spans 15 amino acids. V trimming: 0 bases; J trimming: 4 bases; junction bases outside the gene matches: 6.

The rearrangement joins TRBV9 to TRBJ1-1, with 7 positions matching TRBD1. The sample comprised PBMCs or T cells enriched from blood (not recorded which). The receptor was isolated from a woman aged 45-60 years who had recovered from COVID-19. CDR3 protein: CASSVVSGGSTEAFF. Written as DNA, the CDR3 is TGTGCCAGCAGCGTAGTGTCAGGGGGTAGCACTGAAGCTTTCTTT.